A single sample gave rise to the 17 T cell receptor beta chains below, sequenced in a study of shared clonotypes between healthy human individuals. Positive CCR7 selection of CD45RO-negative cells yielded the naive CD8 cells, and terminally differentiated effector memory CD45RA+ cells were excluded. Only in-frame clones appear in the TCRdb table, and some are missing; sequencing was by immunoSEQ multiplex PCR. The table records around 580,000 clones, roughly 98% of them present only once. The sequenced sample was naive CD8+ T cells sorted from blood. These receptors were taken from a man aged 25 to 40 in good health.

The chain has TRBV9 and TRBJ2-1, with 10 bases lining up with TRBD2. After removal of 3 bases from V and 8 bases from J, the junction contained 8 bases not matched to a gene. CDR1 is SGDLS, CDR2 YYNGEE, per germline. There are 15 residues in the CDR3. The CDR3 sequence is CASSGGTSVGDEQFF. The CDR3 DNA sequence: TGTGCCAGCAGCGGGGGGACTAGCGTAGGCGATGAGCAGTTCTTC.

This sequence joins TRBV2 and TRBJ1-1, with 7 bases that match TRBD1. V shed 7 bases and J 1 base; nucleotides not matched to a gene: 6. The CDR3 spans 14 residues. Germline V gene lookup returns CDR1 SNHLY and CDR2 FYNNEI. Here the CDR3 reads CASTVYRGNTEAFF. The CDR3 nucleotides read TGTGCCAGCACCGTTTACAGGGGGAACACTGAAGCTTTCTTT.

The CDR3 sequence is CAIILQDRGSWGYTF. In DNA form, the CDR3 reads TGTGCCATTATCCTTCAGGACAGGGGGAGTTGGGGCTACACCTTC. The rearrangement uses TRBV28 and TRBJ1-2, with 10 positions matching TRBD1. Germline loops: CDR1 MDHEN, CDR2 SYDVKM. J gave up 8 bases and V 10 bases, and 16 bases lay outside the gene matches. The CDR3 has 15 amino acids.

V usage is TRBV18 and J usage is TRBJ2-3; no reliable D call. The germline V and J ends were trimmed by 0 bases and 2 bases, with 24 bases remaining between them. Germline V gene lookup returns CDR1 KGHSH and CDR2 LQKENI. The CDR3 runs 20 residues. CDR3 in amino acids: CASSPPRLTIERHNTDTQYF. The DNA of the CDR3 is TGTGCCAGCTCACCACCCCGATTGACAATAGAAAGGCATAACACAGATACGCAGTATTTT.

The chain is built from TRBV15 and TRBJ1-2, with D perhaps TRBD1 (6 bases). The CDR3 is 14 amino acids. Looked up from germline, CDR1 is LNHNV and CDR2 is YYDKDF (reference sequence). V was shortened by 3 bases and J by 8 bases, with 16 bases between the two germline ends. The CDR3 region is CATSSTRGARGYTF. The CDR3 nucleotides are TGTGCCACCAGCAGTACCAGGGGAGCTCGGGGCTACACCTTC.

The chain employs TRBV9 and TRBJ2-5; TRBD1 matches 8 bases. The CDR3 length is 17 residues. Germline V gene lookup returns CDR1 SGDLS and CDR2 YYNGEE. Germline trimming cut 4 bases from V and 4 bases from J; bases unmatched to any gene: 15. CDR3: CASSNPQGANRVETQYF. In DNA form, the CDR3 reads TGTGCCAGCAGCAACCCGCAGGGGGCGAACAGGGTAGAGACCCAGTACTTC. The whole variable domain, filled in from reference TRBV9 and TRBJ2-5, reads DSGVTQTPKHLITATGQRVTLRCSPRSGDLSVYWYQQSLDQGLQFLIQYYNGEERAKGNILERFSAQQFPDLHSELNLSSLELGDSALYFCASSNPQGANRVETQYFGPGTRLLVL.

This chain connects TRBV19 to TRBJ2-7; D gene uncertain. The CDR3 covers 14 residues. Looked up from germline, CDR1 is LNHDA and CDR2 is SQIVND (reference sequence). V gave up 2 bases and J gave up 6 bases, with 14 bases separating them. CDR3 bases: TGTGCCAGTAGTATATTCCAGGATGGCGGCGAGCAGTACTTC. This sequence encodes CASSIFQDGGEQYF.

The chain employs TRBV29-1 and TRBJ2-1; D not resolved. The CDR3 sequence is 13 residues long. In germline, CDR1 is SQVTM, CDR2 ANQGSEA. Trimming cost V 1 base and J 6 bases, with 10 bases left between them. The CDR3 spells CSVEGSLFNEQFF. CDR3 DNA: TGCAGCGTTGAAGGGAGCCTATTCAATGAGCAGTTCTTC.

This clone was seen once. The genes are TRBV7-9 and TRBJ2-7, with 12 bases aligning to TRBD2. The germline V gene encodes CDR1 SEHNR and CDR2 FQNEAQ (reference sequence). This CDR3 has 15 residues. The V segment lost 5 bases and the J segment 4 bases; nucleotides outside the gene matches: 6. The CDR3 DNA sequence: TGTGCCAGCAGCGCCGGGACTAGCGGGCGATACGAGCAGTACTTC. This codes for CASSAGTSGRYEQYF.

The J gene is TRBJ1-2, the V gene TRBV4-1; the D gene is possibly TRBD1 (5 bases). Trimming removed 4 bases at V and 3 bases at J, with 15 bases between. The CDR3 is made up of 15 amino acids. CDR1 and CDR2 (germline): MGHRA, YSYEKL. CDR3 nucleotides: TGCGCCAGCAGCCCCAGACAGCTTATGGACTATGGCTACACCTTC. It translates to CASSPRQLMDYGYTF.

This clone was counted once. The chain has TRBV7-9 and TRBJ1-3, with D unresolved. V lost 1 base to trimming and J lost 2 bases, with 6 bases between them. Germline V gives CDR1 SEHNR, CDR2 FQNEAQ (reference sequence). The CDR3 runs 14 residues. The CDR3 is CASSLDGAGNTIYF. The CDR3 nucleotides are TGTGCCAGCAGCTTAGACGGAGCTGGAAACACCATATATTTT.

As concerns this clone: This sample includes further DNA sequences coding for the same CDR3. The V gene is TRBV19, the J gene TRBJ2-1, with D perhaps TRBD1 (5 bases). V dropped 2 bases and J dropped 1 base, with 9 bases sitting between them. The CDR3 has 15 residues. Looked up from germline, CDR1 is LNHDA and CDR2 is SQIVND (reference sequence). CDR3 sequence reads: CASSIQGLSYNEQFF. The DNA for the CDR3 is TGTGCCAGTAGTATACAGGGTCTGTCCTACAATGAGCAGTTCTTC.

V usage is TRBV4-1 and J usage is TRBJ2-1, with unresolved D. V shed 3 bases and J shed 5 bases, with 17 bases lying between them. Germline values: CDR1 MGHRA, CDR2 YSYEKL. The length of the CDR3 is 16 residues. CDR3 DNA: TGCGCCAGCAGCCAGGAACTACACTCGAAAAACAATGAGCAGTTCTTC. Amino acids: CASSQELHSKNNEQFF.

The chain links TRBV19 to TRBJ2-1; D not resolved. The CDR3 contains 15 residues. The V gene lost 6 bases and the J gene lost 1 base, with 13 bases spanning the gap. Germline V gene lookup returns CDR1 LNHDA and CDR2 SQIVND (reference sequence). In DNA, the CDR3 is TGTGCCAGTAGACCCCCCTATAGATCCTACAATGAGCAGTTCTTC. It specifies CASRPPYRSYNEQFF.

The rearrangement uses TRBV29-1 and TRBJ2-1, with D tentatively TRBD2 (6 bases). The CDR3 totals 15 residues. Trimming took 3 bases from V and 1 from J, leaving 13 bases between them. Germline-derived CDR1 and CDR2 are SQVTM and ANQGSEA. This chain's CDR3 is CSVEGMGTSYNEQFF. CDR3 coding DNA: TGCAGCGTTGAGGGAATGGGGACTTCCTACAATGAGCAGTTCTTC.

This chain links TRBV14 with TRBJ2-5; no clear D. V lost 4 bases and J 9 bases, leaving 9 bases between the germline ends. This CDR3 spans 11 amino acids. Germline-derived CDR1 and CDR2 are SGHDN and FVKESK. CDR3 coding DNA: TGTGCCAGCAGCCGCAATACAGCCCAGTACTTC. Its translation: CASSRNTAQYF.

The chain joins TRBV13 to TRBJ1-1, with 7 bases matching TRBD1. This CDR3 is 14 amino acids long. The V and J ends lost 0 bases and 3 bases, in that order; junction bases with no gene match: 1. In germline, CDR1 is PRHDT, CDR2 FYEKMQ (reference sequence). The DNA for the CDR3 is TGTGCCAGCAGCTTAGGAGGGGGCTACACTGAAGCTTTCTTT. Translating gives CASSLGGGYTEAFF. Full variable domain (rest looked up from reference TRBV13 and TRBJ1-1): AAGVIQSPRHLIKEKRETATLKCYPIPRHDTVYWYQQGPGQDPQFLISFYEKMQSDKGSIPDRFSAQQFSDYHSELNMSSLELGDSALYFCASSLGGGYTEAFFGQGTRLTVV.